These 16 T cell receptor beta chains were sequenced from one sample in a study of T-cell memory formation after mild COVID-19. TCRdb re-analysed the 5' RACE reads in MiXCR, keeping a single row per CDR3 protein. The sample shows 85,000 to 130,000 distinct CDR3 sequences, over 15% of them seen only once. The sequenced material came from PBMCs or a T cell subset sorted from them (not recorded which). The source of these receptors is an adult woman who had mild COVID-19 (a few samples of this study predate the infection). Cell type and time point are not known.

This clonotype was recorded a few times. This chain connects TRBV3-1 to TRBJ1-5; no clear D. Between the trimmed V and J ends, which lost 0 bases and 5 bases, there was a span of 5 bases. The CDR3 runs 13 residues. Germline V gene data show CDR1 as LGHDT and CDR2 as YNNKEL (reference sequence). CDR3 in DNA: TGTGCCAGCAGCCAAGAGAGCTATCAGCCCCAGCATTTT. Encoded protein: CASSQESYQPQHF. The full variable domain, its missing parts supplied by reference TRBV3-1 and TRBJ1-5, is DTAVSQTPKYLVTQMGNDKSIKCEQNLGHDTMYWYKQDSKKFLKIMFSYNNKELIINETVPNRFSPKSPDKAHLNLHINSLELGDSAVYFCASSQESYQPQHFGDGTRLSIL.

The chain combines TRBV11-3 with TRBJ2-5; D may be TRBD1 or TRBD2 (5 bases each). This CDR3 comprises 15 residues. The V gene lost 4 bases and the J gene lost 2 bases, with 14 bases spanning the gap. Germline lookup yields CDR1 SGHNT and CDR2 YENEEA. CDR3 coding DNA: TGTGCCAGCAGCTCCGGGACGTTACCTCAAGAGACCCAGTACTTC. Encoded protein: CASSSGTLPQETQYF.

The V and J genes are TRBV7-9 and TRBJ2-7, with 8 bases that match TRBD1. V shed 4 bases and J 1 base; nucleotides not matched to a gene: 9. The CDR3 is made up of 16 amino acids. Per the germline V gene, CDR1 is SEHNR and CDR2 is FQNEAQ (reference sequence). CDR3 DNA sequence: TGTGCCAGCAGCTCACAGGCTGGGACAGGATCCTACGAGCAGTACTTC. The encoded protein is CASSSQAGTGSYEQYF.

This clonotype occurred a few times. The chain links TRBV13 to TRBJ2-7; 8 bases map to TRBD1. J was trimmed by 3 bases and V by 2 bases; bases with no gene match: 6. The germline gives CDR1 PRHDT, CDR2 FYEKMQ (reference sequence). The CDR3 is 15 amino acids. DNA for the CDR3: TGTGCCAGCAGCTTACGGGCAGGGGGCGACTACGAGCAGTACTTC. Translation: CASSLRAGGDYEQYF.

This clonotype turned up a few times. The chain has TRBV4-1 and TRBJ2-3; no reliable D call. The V end lost 6 bases, the J end lost 0 bases, and 13 bases lay between the germline ends. The CDR3 runs 15 residues. Germline CDR1 MGHRA, CDR2 YSYEKL. The DNA of the CDR3 is TGCGCCAGCAGAGGAACACTTTCTAGCACAGATACGCAGTATTTT. It is translated as CASRGTLSSTDTQYF.

The chain couples TRBV7-9 to TRBJ2-7; 8 positions match TRBD2. Germline trimming cut 3 bases from V and 1 base from J; bases unmatched to any gene: 8. Germline V CDR1 and CDR2: SEHNR, FQNEAQ (reference sequence). The CDR3 spans 16 residues. The CDR3 reads CASSFSASGPSYEQYF. Here the CDR3 DNA reads TGTGCCAGCAGCTTCAGTGCTAGCGGGCCATCCTACGAGCAGTACTTC.

This clonotype was detected a few times. The chain has TRBV6-5 and TRBJ2-7; 7 bases are a match to TRBD1. V dropped 5 bases and J dropped 3; count of bases not matched to a gene: 7. The CDR3 totals 14 residues. The germline V gene encodes CDR1 MNHEY and CDR2 SVGAGI. The DNA of the CDR3 is TGTGCCAGCAGTAAACAGGGGTCCCTCTACGAGCAGTACTTC. Translation: CASSKQGSLYEQYF.

This clonotype came up a few times. The chain carries TRBV15 and TRBJ2-7; a weak D match, TRBD1 (6 bases). The germline CDR1 and CDR2 sequences are LNHNV and YYDKDF (reference sequence). This CDR3 has 13 residues. V gave up 3 bases and J gave up 6 bases, with 12 bases separating them. CDR3 protein: CATSRASRGEQYF. The CDR3 region has the DNA TGTGCCACCAGCAGGGCAAGCAGGGGCGAGCAGTACTTC. The variable domain in full, completed from reference TRBV15 and TRBJ2-7, reads DAMVIQNPRYQVTQFGKPVTLSCSQTLNHNVMYWYQQKSSQAPKLLFHYYDKDFNNEADTPDNFQSRRPNTSFCFLDIRSPGLGDTAMYLCATSRASRGEQYFGPGTRLTVT.

This chain joins TRBV5-5 and TRBJ1-2; no definite D call. Trimming left V 0 bases short and J 8 bases short, with 5 bases between. Germline V gene data show CDR1 as SGHKS and CDR2 as YYEKEE (reference sequence). This CDR3 contains 11 residues. The CDR3 DNA reads TGTGCCAGCAGCTTGGCCAGGGGCTACACCTTC. Its translation: CASSLARGYTF. Together with reference TRBV5-5 and TRBJ1-2, the CDR3 gives the full variable domain: DAGVTQSPTHLIKTRGQQVTLRCSPISGHKSVSWYQQVLGQGPQFIFQYYEKEERGRGNFPDRFSARQFPNYSSELNVNALLLGDSALYLCASSLARGYTFGSGTRLTVV.

This chain joins TRBV5-1 and TRBJ1-2, with no clear D. With 2 bases removed from V and 8 bases from J, the gap between germline ends came to 19 bases. The CDR3 length is 15 residues. Germline CDR1 and CDR2: SGHRS and YFSETQ. The CDR3 region is CASSFQAGVREGYTF. CDR3 DNA sequence: TGCGCCAGCAGCTTTCAGGCTGGGGTTCGGGAAGGCTACACCTTC.

This clonotype was recorded a few times. This sequence joins TRBV2 and TRBJ2-1; 10 nucleotides align to TRBD2. Germline CDR1 and CDR2: SNHLY and FYNNEI. The CDR3 is 16 amino acids. V shed 5 bases, J shed 2 bases, and the junction held 6 bases outside the gene matches. The CDR3 nucleotides read TGTGCCAGCAGTCAACAAGCGGGGGGGACCTACAATGAGCAGTTCTTC. Protein: CASSQQAGGTYNEQFF.

The chain has TRBV9 and TRBJ2-3; possibly TRBD1 or TRBD2 for D (5 bases each). CDR1 is SGDLS, CDR2 YYNGEE, per germline. The V end was cut by 4 bases, the J end by 0 bases, with 9 bases between. This CDR3 comprises 14 residues. The CDR3 DNA reads as TGTGCCAGCAGCCCCTGGGACAGCACAGATACGCAGTATTTT. It translates to CASSPWDSTDTQYF.

This clonotype came up a few times. V gene TRBV12-3 or TRBV12-4 combines with J gene TRBJ2-7, with a tentative D call TRBD2 (6 bases). This CDR3 is built from 15 residues. V was shortened by 0 bases and J by 3 bases, with 12 bases between the two germline ends. The CDR3 loop is CASSLAWRGIYEQYF. The CDR3 DNA is TGTGCCAGCAGTTTAGCGTGGCGGGGAATCTACGAGCAGTACTTC.

The V and J genes are TRBV2 and TRBJ1-2; unclear D gene. V shed 6 bases and J shed 1 base, with 9 bases lying between them. Germline-derived CDR1 and CDR2 are SNHLY and FYNNEI. This CDR3 has 13 residues. CDR3 region: CASRSGDNYGYTF. The CDR3 DNA reads TGTGCCAGCAGATCGGGAGATAACTATGGCTACACCTTC.

This clonotype was picked up many times. The rearrangement uses TRBV7-8 and TRBJ1-5; tentatively, D is TRBD1 (6 bases). Trimming removed 2 bases at V and 3 bases at J, with 14 bases between. The CDR3 has 16 amino acids. CDR1 and CDR2 (germline): SGHVS, FQNEAQ. The CDR3 region has the DNA TGTGCCAGCAGCTTATATACAGGGCAGTACAATCAGCCCCAGCATTTT. Its translation is CASSLYTGQYNQPQHF.

V usage is TRBV29-1 and J usage is TRBJ2-7; D is possibly TRBD1 or TRBD2 (5 bases each). The CDR3 covers 13 residues. Germline V gives CDR1 SQVTM, CDR2 ANQGSEA. V was shortened by 4 bases and J by 1 base, with 11 bases between the two germline ends. The CDR3 coding sequence is TGCAGCGTTGTTCAGGGAGCTTCCTACGAGCAGTACTTC. It is translated as CSVVQGASYEQYF.